These 29 T cell receptor beta chains originate from one sample sequenced in a study of T cell changes during pregnancy in multiple sclerosis. TCRdb's copy holds only in-frame clones and misses some; the assay was immunoSEQ multiplex PCR. The sample gives 25,000 to 35,000 clones, around nine tenths of which show up once; 5.7% is in the top ten. Sequenced here: CD8+ T cells from peripheral blood mononuclear cells, sampled before pregnancy. The receptor set was obtained from a female donor with multiple sclerosis, enrolled in a pregnancy study.

The chain couples TRBV6-1 to TRBJ2-6, with D possibly TRBD1 on 5 matching bases. V was shortened by 7 bases and J by 0 bases, with 10 bases between the two germline ends. Germline V gene sequence: CDR1 MNHNS, CDR2 SASEGT. The CDR3 has 15 residues. The CDR3 bases are TGTGCCAGCACAGGACACTCCTCTGGGGCCAACGTCCTGACTTTC. Translation: CASTGHSSGANVLTF.

The chain joins TRBV25-1 to TRBJ1-6; 8 nucleotides agree with TRBD1. V lost 3 bases to trimming and J lost 8 bases; unmatched junction nucleotides: 12. The CDR3 extends over 17 amino acids. Germline CDR1 is MGHDK and CDR2 is SYGVNS. The CDR3 DNA follows: TGTGCCAGCAGTGAGGGACTGGACAGGGAACTACATTCACCCCTCCACTTT. Translating it yields CASSEGLDRELHSPLHF.

The chain combines TRBV5-1 with TRBJ1-1; weak D call: TRBD1 (6 bases). The germline CDR1 and CDR2 sequences are SGHRS and YFSETQ. Deletions cut 4 bases from V and 0 bases from J, with 10 bases between. The CDR3 spans 14 residues. In nucleotides, the CDR3 is TGCGCCAGCAGCCTGGGGGGCATGAACACTGAAGCTTTCTTT. The encoded protein is CASSLGGMNTEAFF.

V gene TRBV27 combines with J gene TRBJ2-1; 12 bases agree with TRBD2. CDR1 and CDR2 (germline): MNHEY, SMNVEV (reference sequence). The CDR3 loop spans 16 amino acids. J was trimmed by 7 bases and V by 5 bases; bases with no gene match: 9. As DNA, the CDR3 is TGTGCCAGCAGTCCCCTCCGTCTAGCGGGAGGGAATGAGCAGTTCTTC. Its protein product is CASSPLRLAGGNEQFF.

The chain employs TRBV6-5 and TRBJ2-1; TRBD2 matches 7 bases. The ends lost 0 bases at V and 5 bases at J; junction bases unmatched: 4. The CDR3 consists of 15 residues. CDR1 MNHEY and CDR2 SVGAGI come from the germline V gene. The CDR3 sequence is CASSYSSSGNNEQFF. The DNA of the CDR3 is TGTGCCAGCAGTTACTCTAGCAGCGGGAACAATGAGCAGTTCTTC.

CDR3 nucleotides: TGTGCCAGCAGTTTGGGGCTAGCGGGAGCAGAGACCCAGTACTTC. As protein: CASSLGLAGAETQYF. The rearrangement uses TRBV28 and TRBJ2-5, with 10 bases that match TRBD2. CDR3 length: 15 residues. Germline V gives CDR1 MDHEN, CDR2 SYDVKM. The J segment lost 4 bases and the V segment lost 3 bases, leaving 5 bases of the junction unmatched. Based on the CDR3 plus reference TRBV28 and TRBJ2-5, the full variable domain is DVKVTQSSRYLVKRTGEKVFLECVQDMDHENMFWYRQDPGLGLRLIYFSYDVKMKEKGDIPEGYSVSREKKERFSLILESASTNQTSMYLCASSLGLAGAETQYFGPGTRLLVL.

This chain connects TRBV7-9 to TRBJ1-2; tentatively, D is TRBD1 (5 bases). The CDR3 runs 14 residues. The germline V and J ends were trimmed by 5 bases and 0 bases, with 10 bases remaining between them. Looked up from germline, CDR1 is SEHNR and CDR2 is FQNEAQ (reference sequence). The CDR3 sequence is CASSPAGPNYGYTF. CDR3 DNA: TGTGCCAGCAGCCCCGCGGGGCCTAACTATGGCTACACCTTC.

The chain recombines TRBV10-3 with TRBJ1-1; no clear D. In germline, CDR1 is ENHRY, CDR2 SYGVKD. The CDR3 is made up of 15 amino acids. V was trimmed by 2 bases and J by 1 base, leaving 11 bases between them. This chain's CDR3 is CAISEGFRGNTEAFF. The DNA for the CDR3 is TGTGCCATCAGTGAGGGATTCCGGGGGAACACTGAAGCTTTCTTT.

This rearrangement joins TRBV7-9 to TRBJ2-3; D possibly corresponds to TRBD2 (5 bases). Germline lookup yields CDR1 SEHNR and CDR2 FQNEAQ (reference sequence). CDR3 length: 16 residues. With 5 bases removed from V and 4 bases from J, the gap between germline ends came to 19 bases. CDR3: CASSPSSGLVADTQYF. The CDR3 DNA sequence: TGTGCCAGCAGCCCCTCGAGCGGCCTCGTGGCAGATACGCAGTATTTT.

DNA for the CDR3: TGTGCCAGCAGCCAAGAGTCTAGCGGAGTGGGTTTTTGGGGTGAGCAGTTCTTC. Translation: CASSQESSGVGFWGEQFF. This rearrangement joins TRBV4-2 to TRBJ2-1, with 7 nucleotides matching TRBD2. The J segment lost 9 bases and the V segment lost 0 bases, leaving 17 bases of the junction unmatched. The V gene's germline CDR1 is LGHNA and CDR2 YNFKEQ. The length of the CDR3 is 18 residues.

The V call is TRBV5-1, the J call TRBJ2-1; 8 nucleotides align to TRBD2. This CDR3 spans 15 amino acids. Unmatched junction bases numbered 8, after V lost 1 base and J lost 8 bases. Germline V gene sequence: CDR1 SGHRS, CDR2 YFSETQ. The CDR3 nucleotides read TGCGCCAGCAGCTTGCCCCTCACGGGGGGGGATGAGCAGTTCTTC. This gives the protein CASSLPLTGGDEQFF.

This chain joins TRBV27 and TRBJ1-5; 8 nucleotides agree with TRBD1. The CDR3 contains 17 residues. V dropped 4 bases and J dropped 6; count of bases not matched to a gene: 14. Germline V gives CDR1 MNHEY, CDR2 SMNVEV (reference sequence). DNA of the CDR3: TGTGCCAGCAGTTCCCTCACGATGACAGGGGCTTCTCAGCCCCAGCATTTT. It encodes CASSSLTMTGASQPQHF.

This chain joins TRBV4-1 and TRBJ2-3; D uncertain. Trimming cost V 1 base and J 5 bases, with 4 bases left between them. The CDR3 runs 12 residues. Germline V gives CDR1 MGHRA, CDR2 YSYEKL. CDR3 sequence (DNA): TGCGCCAGCAGCCAAGCCGGAGATACGCAGTATTTT. The encoded protein is CASSQAGDTQYF.

The rearrangement joins TRBV9 to TRBJ2-3, with D possibly matching TRBD1 (6 bases). In germline, CDR1 is SGDLS, CDR2 YYNGEE. The CDR3 contains 15 residues. Between the trimmed V and J ends, which lost 3 bases and 0 bases, there was a span of 11 bases. The CDR3 nucleotides read TGTGCCAGCAGCGGGGGGCAATCTAGCACAGATACGCAGTATTTT. It translates to CASSGGQSSTDTQYF.

This chain links TRBV25-1 with TRBJ2-1; 8 bases are a match to TRBD1. J lost 10 bases, V lost 4 bases, and 6 bases had no gene match. The CDR3 consists of 13 residues. Germline CDR1 reads MGHDK; CDR2 reads SYGVNS. CDR3 amino acids: CASSVPGGHEQFF. DNA for the CDR3: TGTGCCAGCAGTGTCCCAGGGGGCCACGAGCAGTTCTTC.

The CDR3 spells CASSLGGTGDQPQHF. CDR3 bases: TGTGCCAGCAGCTTAGGGGGGACAGGCGATCAGCCCCAGCATTTT. This chain uses TRBV7-8 with TRBJ1-5, with 8 bases aligning to TRBD1. The germline CDR1 and CDR2 sequences are SGHVS and FQNEAQ. The length of the CDR3 is 15 residues. The V segment lost 1 base and the J segment 5 bases; nucleotides outside the gene matches: 4.

V usage is TRBV7-6 and J usage is TRBJ2-7; 9 nucleotides agree with TRBD1. CDR1 and CDR2 (germline): SGHVS, FNYEAQ. J was trimmed by 2 bases and V by 5 bases; bases with no gene match: 1. This CDR3 is 13 amino acids long. CDR3 sequence (DNA): TGTGCCAGCAGCCGGGACAGGGCCTACGAGCAGTACTTC. Translating it yields CASSRDRAYEQYF.

The rearrangement joins TRBV5-1 to TRBJ2-5; possibly TRBD2 for D (5 bases). CDR3 length equals 12 residues. V shed 0 bases and J shed 10 bases, with 10 bases lying between them. Germline V CDR1 and CDR2: SGHRS, YFSETQ. The CDR3 reads CASSLAVTSQYF. CDR3 nucleotide sequence: TGCGCCAGCAGCTTGGCCGTTACTAGCCAGTACTTC. Full variable domain (rest looked up from reference TRBV5-1 and TRBJ2-5): KAGVTQTPRYLIKTRGQQVTLSCSPISGHRSVSWYQQTPGQGLQFLFEYFSETQRNKGNFPGRFSGRQFSNSRSEMNVSTLELGDSALYLCASSLAVTSQYFGPGTRLLVL.

The genes are TRBV27 and TRBJ2-3, with D tentatively TRBD2 (6 bases). CDR3 length: 17 residues. V was trimmed by 4 bases and J by 5 bases, leaving 22 bases between them. CDR1 and CDR2 from the germline V gene are MNHEY and SMNVEV (reference sequence). In DNA, the CDR3 is TGTGCCAGCAGTTATATCGGAGGGAGGAGTAGAGGAGATACGCAGTATTTT. Its translation is CASSYIGGRSRGDTQYF.

The chain joins TRBV13 to TRBJ2-1; 13 bases fit TRBD2. This CDR3 contains 17 residues. Germline values: CDR1 PRHDT, CDR2 FYEKMQ (reference sequence). V lost 4 bases, J lost 0 bases, and 3 bases stayed unmatched. The DNA of the CDR3 is TGTGCCAGCAGCTCCTGGACTAGCGGGAGCTCCTACAATGAGCAGTTCTTC. Protein product: CASSSWTSGSSYNEQFF.

CDR3 residues: CASSLPGGTEAFF. The CDR3 bases are TGCGCCAGCAGCTTGCCAGGGGGCACTGAAGCTTTCTTT. V is TRBV5-1 and J is TRBJ1-1; TRBD1 aligns across 7 bases. Germline V gives CDR1 SGHRS, CDR2 YFSETQ. V gave up 1 base and J gave up 4 bases; unmatched junction bases: 1. The CDR3 loop spans 13 amino acids.

The chain is built from TRBV19 and TRBJ2-1; D remains ambiguous. The germline CDR1 and CDR2 sequences are LNHDA and SQIVND (reference sequence). Trimming took 2 bases from V and 0 from J, leaving 8 bases between them. The CDR3 covers 15 residues. The CDR3 DNA reads TGTGCCAGTAGTATAATTCGGAGCTCCTACAATGAGCAGTTCTTC. This codes for CASSIIRSSYNEQFF. Full variable domain (missing parts from reference TRBV19 and TRBJ2-1): DGGITQSPKYLFRKEGQNVTLSCEQNLNHDAMYWYRQDPGQGLRLIYYSQIVNDFQKGDIAEGYSVSREKKESFPLTVTSAQKNPTAFYLCASSIIRSSYNEQFFGPGTRLTVL.

The V call is TRBV19, the J call TRBJ2-4; unclear D gene. Trimming cost V 1 base and J 9 bases, with 7 bases left between them. CDR1 is LNHDA, CDR2 SQIVND, per germline (reference sequence). There are 12 residues in the CDR3. The CDR3 reads CASSIGATIQYF. The CDR3 DNA reads TGTGCCAGTAGTATAGGGGCGACCATTCAGTACTTC.

V and J are TRBV19 and TRBJ2-1; weak D call: TRBD2 (5 bases). The germline V gene encodes CDR1 LNHDA and CDR2 SQIVND (reference sequence). V was clipped by 3 bases and J by 8 bases, with 11 bases between them. The length of the CDR3 is 13 residues. The CDR3 DNA reads TGTGCCAGTAGTATGAGGGCTAGCCATGAGCAGTTCTTC. It is translated as CASSMRASHEQFF.

The sample holds one count of this clone. CDR3 coding DNA: TGTGCCAGCAGCCCATTGGGGGCAACCTACGAGCAGTACTTC. This sequence encodes CASSPLGATYEQYF. The J gene is TRBJ2-7, the V gene TRBV14; the D gene is possibly TRBD1 (6 bases). Trimming pared 4 bases from V and 2 bases from J, leaving 12 bases between. The CDR3 runs to 14 residues. Germline CDR1 SGHDN, CDR2 FVKESK.

In this sample, this clone turned up once. V gene TRBV27 combines with J gene TRBJ2-7; possibly TRBD1 for D (5 bases). Deletions cut 1 base from V and 5 bases from J, with 21 bases between. CDR3 size: 17 residues. In germline, CDR1 is MNHEY, CDR2 SMNVEV (reference sequence). The CDR3 here is CASSLFGQGSLSHEQYF. The CDR3 coding sequence is TGTGCCAGCAGTTTATTTGGCCAGGGAAGTCTATCGCACGAGCAGTACTTC.

This chain joins TRBV28 and TRBJ1-5, with D uncertain. CDR3 length equals 15 residues. V dropped 7 bases and J dropped 7 bases, with 20 bases sitting between them. Germline V gives CDR1 MDHEN, CDR2 SYDVKM. CDR3 nucleotide sequence: TGTGCCAGCAAAGGACCTCTTACCGGAGGACAGCCCCAGCATTTT. This sequence encodes CASKGPLTGGQPQHF.

This clone was recorded only once. The V call is TRBV27, the J call TRBJ1-5; D remains ambiguous. Per the germline V gene, CDR1 is MNHEY and CDR2 is SMNVEV (reference sequence). This CDR3 has 13 residues. Trimming took 5 bases from V and 0 from J, leaving 5 bases between them. The CDR3 loop reads CASSTFSNQPQHF. In DNA, the CDR3 is TGTGCCAGCAGTACTTTTAGCAATCAGCCCCAGCATTTT.

The V call is TRBV28, the J call TRBJ2-1; a possible D gene is TRBD2 (6 bases). The CDR3 is made up of 14 amino acids. The V end lost 5 bases, the J end lost 10 bases, and 18 bases lay between the germline ends. Looked up from germline, CDR1 is MDHEN and CDR2 is SYDVKM. The CDR3 reads CASSPLGTAREQFF. In DNA, the CDR3 is TGTGCCAGCAGTCCCCTCGGGACTGCGCGCGAGCAGTTCTTC. Filled out from reference TRBV28 and TRBJ2-1, the complete variable domain reads DVKVTQSSRYLVKRTGEKVFLECVQDMDHENMFWYRQDPGLGLRLIYFSYDVKMKEKGDIPEGYSVSREKKERFSLILESASTNQTSMYLCASSPLGTAREQFFGPGTRLTVL.